Listed below are T cell receptor beta chains from one sample, sequenced in a study of T cells expressing NK-cell markers. TCRdb re-called the 5' RACE reads; one entry per CDR3 protein, DNA not given. The repertoire table contains about half a million distinct CDR3 sequences. Specimen: blood T cells: a sorted CD56 or NKG2C T cell subset, CD4+ or CD8+ T cells, or bulk PBMC T cells (not recorded which). The receptors originated from a woman aged 50 to 65 in good health. CDR3s include the opening cysteine and the closing phenylalanine or tryptophan.

TRBV6-2/TRBV6-3	TRBJ1-1	CASTPVARTGGTEAFF
TRBV5-1	TRBJ2-4	CASSPVSGTQKKHIQYF
TRBV30	TRBJ1-6	CAWRLDSNSPLHF
TRBV20-1	TRBJ2-7	CSARQPGRLYEQYF
TRBV12-3/TRBV12-4	TRBJ2-3	CASSPLATSDLGYF
TRBV4-1	TRBJ1-6	CASSQDRGGDYNSPLHF
TRBV11-2	TRBJ2-3	CASSLDHGKSDTQYF
TRBV6-5	TRBJ2-3	CASSSRLAGGPRDTQYF
TRBV12-3/TRBV12-4	TRBJ2-1	CASSRAGGHYNEQFF
TRBV29-1	TRBJ2-2	CSAVNPGGGDTGELFF
TRBV24-1	TRBJ2-3	CATSDRGTFKTDTQYF
TRBV5-1	TRBJ2-1	CASSLGLAGAILEQFF
TRBV7-8	TRBJ2-4	CASSTPGTGESQYF
TRBV7-8	TRBJ2-1	CASSLVPGRRRNEQFF
TRBV5-5	TRBJ2-3	CASSFQAERTDTQYF
TRBV20-1	TRBJ2-5	CSASDRSETQYF
TRBV14	TRBJ2-2	CASSLLAGGITGELFF
TRBV5-1	TRBJ2-1	CASSQAEGWDEQFF
TRBV20-1	TRBJ1-3	CSAKRQGHTIYF
TRBV3-1	TRBJ1-2	CASSQEGIRARYTF
TRBV20-1	TRBJ2-7	CSALTPKREVPEQYF
TRBV5-1	TRBJ1-4	CASSPQGVGEKLFF
TRBV7-9	TRBJ2-2	CASSLKGRTGELFF
TRBV27	TRBJ2-5	CASMGRFSGRRETQYF
TRBV20-1	TRBJ2-7	CSASSTGRYFYEQYF
TRBV20-1	TRBJ1-2	CSARDSRVPGGEYGYTF
TRBV5-1	TRBJ2-2	CASSLLGYRELFF
TRBV9	TRBJ2-1	CASSSRDSQVYDEQFF
TRBV19	TRBJ2-5	CASGGGKSGRPGTQYF
TRBV12-3/TRBV12-4	TRBJ2-7	CASRLEGLAGDEQYF
TRBV12-3/TRBV12-4	TRBJ1-1	CASSLDQGMNTEAFF
TRBV12-3/TRBV12-4	TRBJ2-2	CASSLPGHGELFF
TRBV6-5	TRBJ2-6	CASSYSTVGRAYSGANVLTF
TRBV30	TRBJ2-7	CAWCPPGQGNEQYF
TRBV10-1	TRBJ2-5	CASSDLGVGETQYF
TRBV5-5	TRBJ2-2	CASILRGLDTGELFF
TRBV12-3/TRBV12-4	TRBJ2-3	CASSFPGGGPDTQYF
TRBV29-1	TRBJ2-5	CSAGTGETQYF
TRBV19	TRBJ1-1	CASSIGVPGPNTEAFF
TRBV20-1	TRBJ1-2	CSARRKDSAWGYTF
TRBV24-1	TRBJ2-7	CATSDWASGIYEQYF